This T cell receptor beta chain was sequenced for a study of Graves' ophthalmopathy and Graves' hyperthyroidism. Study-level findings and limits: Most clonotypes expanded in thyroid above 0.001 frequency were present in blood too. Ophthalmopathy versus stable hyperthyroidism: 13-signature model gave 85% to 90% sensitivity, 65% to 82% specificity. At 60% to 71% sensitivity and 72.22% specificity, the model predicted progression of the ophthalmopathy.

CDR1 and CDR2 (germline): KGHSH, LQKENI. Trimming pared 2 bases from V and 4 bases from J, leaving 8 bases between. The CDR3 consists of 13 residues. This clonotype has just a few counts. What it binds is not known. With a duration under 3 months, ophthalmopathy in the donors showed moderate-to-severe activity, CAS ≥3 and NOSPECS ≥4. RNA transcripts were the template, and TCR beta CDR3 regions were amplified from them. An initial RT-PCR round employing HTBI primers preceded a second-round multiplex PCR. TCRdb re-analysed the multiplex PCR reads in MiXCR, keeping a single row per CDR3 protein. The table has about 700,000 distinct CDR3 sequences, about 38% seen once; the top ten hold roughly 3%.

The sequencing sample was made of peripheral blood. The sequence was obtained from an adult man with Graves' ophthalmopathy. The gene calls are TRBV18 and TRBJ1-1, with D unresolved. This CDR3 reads CASSPSEGTEAFF. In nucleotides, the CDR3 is TGTGCCAGCTCACCATCGGAAGGCACTGAAGCTTTCTTT.